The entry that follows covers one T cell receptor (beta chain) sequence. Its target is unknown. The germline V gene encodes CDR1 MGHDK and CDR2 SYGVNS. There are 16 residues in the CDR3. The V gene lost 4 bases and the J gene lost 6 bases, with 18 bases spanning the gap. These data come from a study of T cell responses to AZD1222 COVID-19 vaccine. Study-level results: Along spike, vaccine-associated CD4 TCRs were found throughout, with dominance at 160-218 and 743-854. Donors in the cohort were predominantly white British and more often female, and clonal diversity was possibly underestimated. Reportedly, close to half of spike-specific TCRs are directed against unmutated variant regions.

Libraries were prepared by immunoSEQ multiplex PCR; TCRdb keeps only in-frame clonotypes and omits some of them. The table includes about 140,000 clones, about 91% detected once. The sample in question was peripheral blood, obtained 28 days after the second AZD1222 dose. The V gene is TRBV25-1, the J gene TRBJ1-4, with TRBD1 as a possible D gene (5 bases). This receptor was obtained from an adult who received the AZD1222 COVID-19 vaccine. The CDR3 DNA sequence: TGTGCCAGCAGTGCCCCTCAAGACAGAAACCATGAAAAACTGTTTTTT. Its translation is CASSAPQDRNHEKLFF.